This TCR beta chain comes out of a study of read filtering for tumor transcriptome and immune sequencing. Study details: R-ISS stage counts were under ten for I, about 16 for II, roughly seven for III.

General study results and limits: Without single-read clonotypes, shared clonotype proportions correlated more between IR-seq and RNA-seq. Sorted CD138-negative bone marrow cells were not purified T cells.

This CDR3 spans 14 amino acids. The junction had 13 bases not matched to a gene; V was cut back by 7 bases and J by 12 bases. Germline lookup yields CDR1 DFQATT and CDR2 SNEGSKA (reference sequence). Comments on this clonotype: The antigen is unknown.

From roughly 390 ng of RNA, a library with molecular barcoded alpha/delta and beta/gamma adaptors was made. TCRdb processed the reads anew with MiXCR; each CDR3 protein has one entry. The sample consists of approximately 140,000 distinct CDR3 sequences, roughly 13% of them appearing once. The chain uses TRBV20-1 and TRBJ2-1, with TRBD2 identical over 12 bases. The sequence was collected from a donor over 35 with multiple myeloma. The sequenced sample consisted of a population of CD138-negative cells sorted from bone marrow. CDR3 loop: CSVILGLAGFGQFF. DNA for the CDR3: TGCAGTGTCATACTAGGACTAGCGGGATTTGGGCAGTTCTTC.